These 30 T cell receptor beta chains originate from one sample sequenced in a study of pediatric ulcerative colitis. During colonoscopy, one to two rectal pinch biopsies were collected. The data were produced by immunoSEQ multiplex PCR, yet TCRdb's version contains in-frame clones alone and is incomplete. The sample records 30,000 or so clones, roughly three quarters being singletons. The material sequenced was gut tissue. The receptors here all came from a boy between 10 and 17 years old with mild ulcerative colitis.

The chain recombines TRBV5-1 with TRBJ2-7; 8 bases are shared with TRBD2. Germline CDR1 and CDR2: SGHRS and YFSETQ. The CDR3 sequence is 14 residues long. The ends lost 8 bases at V and 7 bases at J; junction bases unmatched: 14. CDR3: CASCRGGPPGEQYF. CDR3 DNA: TGCGCCAGTTGCCGGGGGGGCCCTCCGGGGGAGCAGTACTTC.

The chain joins TRBV6-1 to TRBJ2-1, with a possible D match to TRBD2 (6 bases). V was cut by 3 bases and J by 9 bases, with 12 bases left in between. The CDR3 totals 13 residues. Germline loops: CDR1 MNHNS, CDR2 SASEGT. Here the CDR3 reads CASSEHGGSEQFF. The CDR3 DNA sequence: TGTGCCAGCAGTGAGCACGGGGGAAGTGAGCAGTTCTTC.

This clone has only a few counts. The chain links TRBV6-1 to TRBJ1-1; the match to TRBD1 covers 11 bases. Unmatched junction bases numbered 2, after V lost 8 bases and J lost 0 bases. The germline CDR1 and CDR2 sequences are MNHNS and SASEGT. CDR3 length: 14 amino acids. CDR3 residues: CASSDRGLNTEAFF. The CDR3, as DNA: TGTGCCAGCTCGGACAGGGGGCTGAACACTGAAGCTTTCTTT.

This sequence joins TRBV11-2 and TRBJ2-7; D is ambiguous. Germline loops: CDR1 SGHAT, CDR2 FQNNGV. The CDR3 has 15 amino acids. V was cut by 3 bases and J by 0 bases, with 12 bases left in between. The chain's CDR3 is CASSLEWQASYEQYF. The DNA of the CDR3 is TGTGCCAGCAGCTTGGAATGGCAGGCCTCCTACGAGCAGTACTTC.

This clone has only a few counts. The chain uses TRBV27 and TRBJ2-1, with D possibly called TRBD1 or TRBD2 (5 bases each). The germline V gene has CDR1 MNHEY and CDR2 SMNVEV (reference sequence). Trimming took off 4 bases at V and 9 bases at J, with 25 bases between the two ends. CDR3 length: 17 amino acids. The CDR3 DNA reads TGTGCCAGCAGTTCAGCTTCAGGCAGGCCGAGTGGGGGTGAGCAGTTCTTC. It translates to CASSSASGRPSGGEQFF.

This chain links TRBV18 with TRBJ1-1; D might be TRBD1 (6 bases). The CDR3 length is 15 residues. Trimming left V 3 bases short and J 0 bases short, with 11 bases between. In germline, CDR1 is KGHSH, CDR2 LQKENI. CDR3 bases: TGTGCCAGCTCACCCAGGGGTGGGATGAACACTGAAGCTTTCTTT. Translation gives CASSPRGGMNTEAFF.

J is TRBJ1-1 and V is TRBV7-9, with D uncertain. The CDR3 sequence is 11 residues long. V was cut by 4 bases and J by 1 base, with 1 base left in between. CDR1 SEHNR and CDR2 FQNEAQ come from the germline V gene (reference sequence). Written as DNA, the CDR3 is TGTGCCAGCAGCTCGAACACTGAAGCTTTCTTT. Translation: CASSSNTEAFF.

The chain has TRBV4-2 and TRBJ1-3; D may be TRBD1 (6 bases). Germline V gene sequence: CDR1 LGHNA, CDR2 YNFKEQ. Trimming removed 0 bases from V and 1 base from J, with 10 bases in between. This CDR3 has 16 residues. The CDR3 DNA reads TGTGCCAGCAGCCAAGAAGGGAGGGGGTCTGGAAACACCATATATTTT. It encodes CASSQEGRGSGNTIYF.

The chain uses TRBV2 and TRBJ1-1; 8 bases are a match to TRBD1. With 7 bases clipped from V and 8 bases from J, the junction kept 6 bases outside the gene matches. The CDR3 length is 12 residues. The germline gives CDR1 SNHLY, CDR2 FYNNEI. CDR3 region: CASTKDREEAFF. The CDR3 nucleotides are TGTGCCAGCACCAAGGACAGGGAAGAAGCTTTCTTT.

The chain is built from TRBV18 and TRBJ2-3, with D possibly TRBD2 on 5 matching bases. Germline V gene data show CDR1 as KGHSH and CDR2 as LQKENI. V lost 3 bases and J lost 5, with 12 bases in between. CDR3 length equals 14 residues. The CDR3 DNA is TGTGCCAGCTCACCTCCGGGGAGATTAGATACGCAGTATTTT. Protein product: CASSPPGRLDTQYF. The full variable domain, rest sourced from reference TRBV18 and TRBJ2-3, is NAGVMQNPRHLVRRRGQEARLRCSPMKGHSHVYWYRQLPEEGLKFMVYLQKENIIDESGMPKERFSAEFPKEGPSILRIQQVVRGDSAAYFCASSPPGRLDTQYFGPGTRLTVL.

CDR3 protein: CASRRFLNTEAFF. DNA of the CDR3: TGTGCCAGCAGAAGATTTTTGAACACTGAAGCTTTCTTT. The rearrangement uses TRBV6-1 and TRBJ1-1; no clear D gene. V lost 6 bases and J 0 bases, leaving 8 bases between the germline ends. This CDR3 spans 13 amino acids. Germline V CDR1 and CDR2: MNHNS, SASEGT.

The chain links TRBV25-1 to TRBJ2-1, with TRBD2 matching 7 bases. Germline CDR1 and CDR2: MGHDK and SYGVNS. J lost 4 bases, V lost 3 bases, and 6 bases had no gene match. The CDR3 contains 15 residues. CDR3 sequence reads: CASSDLTSSYNEQFF. The CDR3 DNA is TGTGCCAGCAGTGATTTGACTAGCTCGTACAATGAGCAGTTCTTC.

The chain is built from TRBV7-3 and TRBJ1-2, with TRBD1 as a possible D gene (6 bases). V was trimmed by 3 bases and J by 6 bases, leaving 8 bases between them. The germline V gene encodes CDR1 SGHTA and CDR2 FQGTGA. The CDR3 sequence is 12 residues long. The DNA of the CDR3 is TGTGCCAGCAGCTTGACAGGACATGGCTACACCTTC. Translating gives CASSLTGHGYTF.

The chain joins TRBV13 to TRBJ2-7; D might be TRBD1 or TRBD2, each matching 5 bases. The CDR3 is 15 amino acids. Looked up from germline, CDR1 is PRHDT and CDR2 is FYEKMQ (reference sequence). The V end was cut by 5 bases, the J end by 6 bases, with 20 bases between. This CDR3 is CASSQGPPGDSEQYF. DNA for the CDR3: TGTGCCAGCAGCCAGGGACCTCCAGGCGACAGCGAGCAGTACTTC.

The genes are TRBV7-9 and TRBJ2-1; no firm D call. The V and J ends lost 0 bases and 10 bases respectively, with 7 bases between them. Germline CDR1 SEHNR, CDR2 FQNEAQ (reference sequence). The CDR3 runs 12 residues. The CDR3 DNA is TGTGCCAGCAGCTTAGCAGTGGACGAGCAGTTCTTC. This codes for CASSLAVDEQFF.

The CDR3: CASSQVQAGGRADTQYF. The CDR3 bases are TGTGCCAGCAGCCAAGTGCAGGCGGGGGGCCGGGCAGATACGCAGTATTTT. This chain links TRBV4-2 with TRBJ2-3, with 8 bases identical to TRBD2. The V gene end was trimmed by 1 base and the J gene end by 4 bases; junction bases not matched to a gene: 10. Germline CDR1 and CDR2: LGHNA and YNFKEQ. This CDR3 is 17 amino acids long.

This clone was seen only once. The chain combines TRBV19 with TRBJ2-1, with TRBD2 identical over 12 bases. There are 17 residues in the CDR3. Germline-derived CDR1 and CDR2 are LNHDA and SQIVND (reference sequence). Trimming cost V 4 bases and J 3 bases; bases outside gene matches: 7. CDR3 nucleotide sequence: TGTGCCAGTAGTACTAGCGGGGGGGCCTTCTACTACAATGAGCAGTTCTTC. Residues: CASSTSGGAFYYNEQFF.

This chain links TRBV6-5 with TRBJ2-7; D gene ambiguous. The ends were cut back, 5 bases at V and 0 bases at J, with 11 bases in the middle. CDR1 and CDR2 (germline): MNHEY, SVGAGI. The CDR3 is 14 amino acids. CDR3 sequence reads: CASSPSPSSYEQYF. The CDR3 nucleotides are TGTGCCAGCAGTCCATCACCGAGCTCCTACGAGCAGTACTTC.

The chain recombines TRBV5-1 with TRBJ2-7; D is perhaps TRBD2 (6 bases). The CDR3 extends over 13 amino acids. Germline assignment: CDR1 SGHRS and CDR2 YFSETQ. The V end lost 4 bases, the J end lost 1 base, and 9 bases lay between the germline ends. This CDR3 is CASSAGTSYEQYF. CDR3 sequence (DNA): TGCGCCAGCAGCGCCGGGACTTCCTACGAGCAGTACTTC.

This sequence joins TRBV20-1 and TRBJ2-1; tentatively, D is TRBD1 (6 bases). The germline gives CDR1 DFQATT, CDR2 SNEGSKA (reference sequence). V lost 6 bases and J lost 5, with 8 bases in between. This CDR3 has 11 residues. The CDR3 bases are TGCAGTGCCCGACAGGACAATGAGCAGTTCTTC. Protein product: CSARQDNEQFF.

The chain has TRBV6-5 and TRBJ1-2, with a tentative D call TRBD1 (5 bases). The CDR3 is made up of 13 amino acids. V was shortened by 6 bases and J by 5 bases, with 13 bases between the two germline ends. Germline-derived CDR1 and CDR2 are MNHEY and SVGAGI. The CDR3 sequence: CASSFTAGYGYTF. CDR3 DNA: TGTGCCAGCAGCTTCACCGCAGGGTATGGCTACACCTTC.

This CDR3 is CSGSSGGATDTQYF. In nucleotides, the CDR3 is TGCAGCGGATCTAGCGGGGGGGCCACAGATACGCAGTATTTT. The rearrangement uses TRBV29-1 and TRBJ2-3, with 12 bases identical to TRBD2. The length of the CDR3 is 14 residues. The V and J ends lost 7 bases and 2 bases, in that order; junction bases with no gene match: 4. Germline V gene lookup returns CDR1 SQVTM and CDR2 ANQGSEA.

This chain links TRBV30 with TRBJ1-1, with 9 positions matching TRBD1. This CDR3 spans 13 amino acids. The J segment lost 1 base and the V segment lost 6 bases, leaving 3 bases of the junction unmatched. Germline V CDR1 and CDR2: GTSNPN, SVGIG (reference sequence). The CDR3 DNA follows: TGTGCCTGCAGGGGACAGGGGAACACTGAAGCTTTCTTT. This codes for CACRGQGNTEAFF.

Here the CDR3 reads CASNRGADTQYF. As DNA, the CDR3 is TGTGCCAGCAACAGGGGCGCAGATACGCAGTATTTT. The chain couples TRBV5-8 to TRBJ2-3; 7 bases agree with TRBD1. V trimming: 6 bases; J trimming: 4 bases; junction bases outside the gene matches: 2. The CDR3 covers 12 residues. CDR1 is SGHTS and CDR2 is YDEGEE in the germline V gene.

Only one count was recorded for this clone. The V gene is TRBV19, the J gene TRBJ1-2, with 7 bases that match TRBD1. Trimming took 3 bases from V and 4 from J; bases not matched to a gene: 8. Germline CDR1 LNHDA, CDR2 SQIVND (reference sequence). The CDR3 is 15 amino acids. In nucleotides, the CDR3 is TGTGCCAGTAGTATTCGGGCCGGGACAGCCTATGGCTACACCTTC. This sequence encodes CASSIRAGTAYGYTF. The full variable domain, in which reference TRBV19 and TRBJ1-2 provide the parts outside the CDR3, is DGGITQSPKYLFRKEGQNVTLSCEQNLNHDAMYWYRQDPGQGLRLIYYSQIVNDFQKGDIAEGYSVSREKKESFPLTVTSAQKNPTAFYLCASSIRAGTAYGYTFGSGTRLTVV.

The genes are TRBV11-3 and TRBJ1-1; no reliable D call. Germline CDR1 is SGHNT and CDR2 is YENEEA. The CDR3 extends over 13 amino acids. Trimming removed 1 base from V and 5 bases from J, with 8 bases in between. CDR3 bases: TGTGCCAGCAGCTTAGGTCGAGAAACTGAAGCTTTCTTT. Translating gives CASSLGRETEAFF.

The gene calls are TRBV5-1 and TRBJ1-1, with 7 bases matching TRBD1. Per germline, CDR1 SGHRS and CDR2 YFSETQ. J gave up 0 bases and V 4 bases, and 6 bases lay outside the gene matches. The CDR3 length is 15 residues. Here the CDR3 reads CASSVTGPLNTEAFF. The CDR3 DNA is TGCGCCAGCAGCGTGACAGGGCCGCTGAACACTGAAGCTTTCTTT.

The chain uses TRBV5-1 and TRBJ1-4; TRBD1 aligns across 8 bases. This CDR3 is built from 15 residues. J was trimmed by 3 bases and V by 5 bases; bases with no gene match: 6. Germline V CDR1 and CDR2: SGHRS, YFSETQ. The DNA of the CDR3 is TGCGCCAGCAGTGGACAGGGAACTTCTAATGAAAAACTGTTTTTT. Amino acids: CASSGQGTSNEKLFF.

The V call is TRBV4-1, the J call TRBJ2-4, with D possibly being TRBD1 (7 bases). Per germline, CDR1 MGHRA and CDR2 YSYEKL. The CDR3 runs to 15 residues. V lost 5 bases and J 0 bases, leaving 11 bases between the germline ends. For the CDR3, the DNA is TGCGCCAGCAGCGGCGGGACAGTAGCCAAAAACATTCAGTACTTC. Amino acid sequence: CASSGGTVAKNIQYF.

This chain's CDR3 is CASSLRGEAYYGYTF. The CDR3 nucleotides are TGTGCCAGCAGCCTCAGGGGAGAGGCGTACTATGGCTACACCTTC. This sequence joins TRBV13 and TRBJ1-2; TRBD1 is a possible D gene (6 bases). Trimming took 5 bases from V and 3 from J, leaving 16 bases between them. Germline CDR1 is PRHDT and CDR2 is FYEKMQ (reference sequence). The CDR3 is made up of 15 amino acids.